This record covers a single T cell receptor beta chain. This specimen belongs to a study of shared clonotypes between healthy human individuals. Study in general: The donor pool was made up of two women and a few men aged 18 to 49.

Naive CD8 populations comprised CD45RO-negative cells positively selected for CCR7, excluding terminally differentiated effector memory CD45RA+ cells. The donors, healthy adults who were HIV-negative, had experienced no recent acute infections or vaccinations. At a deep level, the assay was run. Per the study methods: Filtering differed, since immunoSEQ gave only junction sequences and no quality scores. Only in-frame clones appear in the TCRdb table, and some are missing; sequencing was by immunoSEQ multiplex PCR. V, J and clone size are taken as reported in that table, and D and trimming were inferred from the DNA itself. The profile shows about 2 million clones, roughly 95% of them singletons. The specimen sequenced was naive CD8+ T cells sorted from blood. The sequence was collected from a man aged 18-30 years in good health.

CDR3 nucleotide sequence: TGTGCCAGCGGAGGAATACAGGGAGGCCAAGAGACCCAGTACTTC. This translates into CASGGIQGGQETQYF. This chain joins TRBV5-6 and TRBJ2-5; D is perhaps TRBD1 or TRBD2 (6 bases each). From germline, CDR1 is SGHDT and CDR2 YYEEEE. The CDR3 is 15 amino acids. V was clipped by 7 bases and J by 1 base, with 17 bases between them. The full variable domain, its missing parts supplied by reference TRBV5-6 and TRBJ2-5, is DAGVTQSPTHLIKTRGQQVTLRCSPKSGHDTVSWYQQALGQGPQFIFQYYEEEERQRGNFPDRFSGHQFPNYSSELNVNALLLGDSALYLCASGGIQGGQETQYFGPGTRLLVL.